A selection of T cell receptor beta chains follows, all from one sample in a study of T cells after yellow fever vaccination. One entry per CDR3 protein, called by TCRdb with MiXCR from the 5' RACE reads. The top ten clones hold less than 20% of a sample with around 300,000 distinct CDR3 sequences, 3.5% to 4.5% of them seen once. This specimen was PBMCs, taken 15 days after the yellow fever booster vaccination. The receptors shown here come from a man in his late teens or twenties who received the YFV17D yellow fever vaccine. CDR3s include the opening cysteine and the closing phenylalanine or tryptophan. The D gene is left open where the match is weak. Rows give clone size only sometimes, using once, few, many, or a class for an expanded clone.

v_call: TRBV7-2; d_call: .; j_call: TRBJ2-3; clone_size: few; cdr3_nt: TGTGCCAGCAGCTTAGGCCCTGTTGCAGATACGCAGTATTTT; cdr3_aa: CASSLGPVADTQYF
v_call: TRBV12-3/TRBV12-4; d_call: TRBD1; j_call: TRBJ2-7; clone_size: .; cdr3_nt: TGTGCCAGCGCTGGAGGGACAGGGGGACGTTACGTGCAGTACTTC; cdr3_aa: CASAGGTGGRYVQYF
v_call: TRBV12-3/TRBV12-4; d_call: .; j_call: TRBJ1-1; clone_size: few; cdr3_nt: TGTGCCAGCAGCCCAGGGTGGGTTGAAGCTTTCTTT; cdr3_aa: CASSPGWVEAFF
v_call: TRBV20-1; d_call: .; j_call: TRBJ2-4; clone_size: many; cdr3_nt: TGCAGTGCAGTCTTGGGGGGTGGCATTCAGTACTTC; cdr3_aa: CSAVLGGGIQYF
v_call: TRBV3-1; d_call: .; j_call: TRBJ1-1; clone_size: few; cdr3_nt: TGTGCCAGCAGCCCCCGAGGGGGAAGCTTCGACACTGAAGCTTTCTTT; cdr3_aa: CASSPRGGSFDTEAFF
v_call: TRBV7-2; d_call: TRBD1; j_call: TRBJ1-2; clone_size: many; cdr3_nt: TGTGCCAGCAGCGTGAACAGGGGAGCAAACTATGGCTACACCTTC; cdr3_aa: CASSVNRGANYGYTF
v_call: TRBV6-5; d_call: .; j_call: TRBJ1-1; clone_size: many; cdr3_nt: TGTGCCAGCAGTTACTATACCGGGCCCCGGGACACTGAAGCTTTCTTT; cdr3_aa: CASSYYTGPRDTEAFF
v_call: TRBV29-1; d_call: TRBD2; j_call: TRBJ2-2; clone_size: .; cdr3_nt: TGCAGCGTCCCTGGGCGGGGGTTTAGCGGGGAGCTGTTTTTT; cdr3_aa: CSVPGRGFSGELFF
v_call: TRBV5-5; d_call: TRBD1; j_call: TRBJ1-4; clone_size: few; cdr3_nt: TGTGCCAGCAGCGTCCGGGACAGGTCACCCAAACTGTTTTTT; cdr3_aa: CASSVRDRSPKLFF
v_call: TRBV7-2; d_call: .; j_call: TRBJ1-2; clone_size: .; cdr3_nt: TGTGCCAGCAGCTTGCACGGGGGCTATGGCTACACCTTC; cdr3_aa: CASSLHGGYGYTF
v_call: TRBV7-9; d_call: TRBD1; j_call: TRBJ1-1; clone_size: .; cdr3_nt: TGTGCCAGCAGCCGGGCCCCCGGGACAGGGGACTTCTTT; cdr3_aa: CASSRAPGTGDFF
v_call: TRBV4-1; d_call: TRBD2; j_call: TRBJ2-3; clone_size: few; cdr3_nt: TGCGCCAGCAGATCGGGACTAGCGGGGGGGCGTGGAACAGATACGCAGTATTTT; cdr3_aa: CASRSGLAGGRGTDTQYF
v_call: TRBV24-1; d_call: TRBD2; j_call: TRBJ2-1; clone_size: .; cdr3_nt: TGTGCCACCAGAGGCGGGGGGGTCTTTGATGAGCAGTTCTTC; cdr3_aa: CATRGGGVFDEQFF
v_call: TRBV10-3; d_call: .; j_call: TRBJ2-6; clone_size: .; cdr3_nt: TGTGCCATCAGTGAGTCGAACAACTCTGGGGCCAACGTCCTGACTTTC; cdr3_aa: CAISESNNSGANVLTF
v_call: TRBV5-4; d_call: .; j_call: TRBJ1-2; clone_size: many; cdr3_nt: TGTGCCAGCAGCGACCACTATGGGGGGCTCCGGGGCTACACCTTC; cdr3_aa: CASSDHYGGLRGYTF
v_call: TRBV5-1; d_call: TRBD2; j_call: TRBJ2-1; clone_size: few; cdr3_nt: TGCGCCAGCAGCTTGTCCAGGGGGACTAGCGAATACAATGAGCAGTTCTTC; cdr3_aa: CASSLSRGTSEYNEQFF